A selection of T cell receptor beta chains follows, all from one sample in a study of cytomegalovirus exposure and HLA in healthy donors. TCRdb's table, derived via immunoSEQ multiplex PCR, lists solely in-frame clones and lacks some. This sample has some 150,000 clones; 75% to 80% occur once, and the top ten carry 1.5% to 2%. The sequencing sample was made of PBMCs. These receptors all come from a female donor in good health and CMV-seronegative. Each CDR3 is given without its conserved first and last residue.

CDR3aa	v_gene	j_gene
ASSPIFDRPNEKLF	TRBV7-9	TRBJ1-4
ASSIESNRGYT	TRBV19	TRBJ1-2
ASSDRTGTYEQY	TRBV13	TRBJ2-7
ASRGLGGFTDTQY	TRBV5-1	TRBJ2-3
ASNRPQGVSSPLH	TRBV5-6	TRBJ1-6
ATIPKKRGGLNEQF	TRBV21-1	TRBJ2-1
ASSSWSQGAVNYGYT	TRBV7-9	TRBJ1-2
ASSRGTEAF	TRBV6-5	TRBJ1-1
SVGAGWNTEAF	TRBV29-1	TRBJ1-1
ASRDRTASNQPQH	TRBV27	TRBJ1-5
SSTSGTGPLYEQY	TRBV7-9	TRBJ2-7
ASGLKELF	TRBV19	TRBJ2-2
ASSRDVQETQY	TRBV7-9	TRBJ2-5
ASSWDRDYYNEQF	TRBV28	TRBJ2-1
ASGTGKGKLF	TRBV5-5	TRBJ1-4
ASSRDSSPDSQETQY	TRBV5-5	TRBJ2-5
ASSFSTQSVKNIQY	TRBV7-9	TRBJ2-4
ASSVTPGSYEQY	TRBV9	TRBJ2-7
ASSDRQGMDEQF	TRBV2	TRBJ2-1
ASSLFPGTSGLNEQF	TRBV11-2	TRBJ2-1
ATERVNTEAF	TRBV7-9	TRBJ1-1
ASSPQGGRGPLYNEQF	TRBV9	TRBJ2-1
ASSPGTGVGQPQH	TRBV11-2	TRBJ1-5
ASSSKGGVGHYEQY	TRBV6-5	TRBJ2-7
AISDLQGWH	TRBV10-3	TRBJ1-5
AISESTGGSDTQY	TRBV10-3	TRBJ2-3
ASSLSADIGSYT	TRBV27	TRBJ1-2
ASSPRQGEAPYEQY	TRBV27	-
ASSLYSDRNTEAF	TRBV6-6	TRBJ1-1
ASSRKTGEPLH	TRBV19	TRBJ1-6
ASSPGSSYNSPLH	TRBV2	TRBJ1-6
ARSPRQGRGNTIY	TRBV5-3	TRBJ1-3
ASSSQLAVVTDTQY	TRBV7-8	TRBJ2-3
AITRLAAPYEQY	TRBV2	TRBJ2-7
ASSPPPSFAYEQY	TRBV11-2	TRBJ2-7
ASSYASGQGAYGYT	TRBV28	TRBJ1-2
ASGLALSSRTGELF	TRBV5-1	TRBJ2-2
ASSAEATTGGYEQY	TRBV19	TRBJ2-7
ASRETGVYGYT	TRBV11-2	TRBJ1-2
ASSLARSLGDSPLH	TRBV5-6	TRBJ1-6
ASSLSGGGEF	TRBV5-1	TRBJ2-1
ASSWGQMTEAF	TRBV28	TRBJ1-1
ASSQERRSAGSSYNEQF	TRBV4-1	TRBJ2-1
ASSIPLGVGGPYEQY	TRBV27	TRBJ2-7
ASSRGAQY	TRBV28	TRBJ2-5
ASSLDGRGYTDTQY	TRBV7-3	TRBJ2-3
ASNPRTGSYEQY	TRBV27	TRBJ2-7
ASSRTRGLNNEQF	TRBV11-2	TRBJ2-1
ASRAGYTEAF	TRBV5-1	TRBJ1-1
ASENRDSYEQY	TRBV19	TRBJ2-7
ASSTTDRAMDSNQPQH	TRBV19	TRBJ1-5